There are a few counts of the clone carrying this T cell receptor (beta chain). Its antigen remains unidentified. The J segment lost 7 bases and the V segment lost 5 bases, leaving 16 bases of the junction unmatched. Germline CDR1 is LNHDA and CDR2 is SQIVND (reference sequence). This CDR3 has 18 residues. Profiled with immunoSEQ multiplex PCR; TCRdb holds only in-frame clones, not every one. The sample includes about 16,000 clones, about two thirds of them seen just once. The data stem from a study of T cell clonotyping in hematopoietic cell transplantation. Notes on the study in general: Recipient TCR diversity dropped after transplant; expanded clonotypes rose from day 30 to 180. CD4 and CD8 repertoire contributions could not be separated without sorting. At the given depth, recipient repertoires were over 95% de novo clonotypes.

The clonotype was recovered from a woman in her fifties or sixties in good health. Some clones in this sample may be carry-over from other donors' samples. The chain joins TRBV19 to TRBJ1-5; 11 nucleotides align to TRBD1. Sequenced material: peripheral blood mononuclear cells. CDR3 loop: CASSLLGGTGGPWQPQHF. CDR3 sequence (DNA): TGTGCCAGTAGTCTGCTCGGCGGGACAGGGGGGCCTTGGCAGCCCCAGCATTTT.